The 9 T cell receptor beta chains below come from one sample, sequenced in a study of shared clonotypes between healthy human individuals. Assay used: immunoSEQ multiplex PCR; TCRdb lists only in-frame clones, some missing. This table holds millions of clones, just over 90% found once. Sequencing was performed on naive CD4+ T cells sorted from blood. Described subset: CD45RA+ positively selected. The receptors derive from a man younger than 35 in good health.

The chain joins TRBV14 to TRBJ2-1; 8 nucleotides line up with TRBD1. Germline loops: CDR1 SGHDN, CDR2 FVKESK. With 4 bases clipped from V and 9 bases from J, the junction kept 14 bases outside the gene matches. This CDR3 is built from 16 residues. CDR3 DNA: TGTGCCAGCAGCCTCGGACAGGGCCCTTCCTTCGGTGAGCAGTTCTTC. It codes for CASSLGQGPSFGEQFF.

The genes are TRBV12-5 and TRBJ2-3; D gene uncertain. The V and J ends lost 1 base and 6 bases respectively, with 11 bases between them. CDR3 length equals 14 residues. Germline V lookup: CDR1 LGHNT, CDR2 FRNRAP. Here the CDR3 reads CASGLGTLVDTQYF. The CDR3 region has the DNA TGTGCTAGTGGTTTGGGCACTCTAGTGGATACGCAGTATTTT. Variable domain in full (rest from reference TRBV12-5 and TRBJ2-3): DARVTQTPRHKVTEMGQEVTMRCQPILGHNTVFWYRQTMMQGLELLAYFRNRAPLDDSGMPKDRFSAEMPDATLATLKIQPSEPRDSAVYFCASGLGTLVDTQYFGPGTRLTVL.

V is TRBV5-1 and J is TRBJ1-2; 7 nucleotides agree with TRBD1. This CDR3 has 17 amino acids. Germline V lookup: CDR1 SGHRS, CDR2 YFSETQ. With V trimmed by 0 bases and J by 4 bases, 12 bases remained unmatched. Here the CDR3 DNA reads TGCGCCAGCAGCTTGGATCAGACAGGGAAGAAGGCCTATGGCTACACCTTC. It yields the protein CASSLDQTGKKAYGYTF.

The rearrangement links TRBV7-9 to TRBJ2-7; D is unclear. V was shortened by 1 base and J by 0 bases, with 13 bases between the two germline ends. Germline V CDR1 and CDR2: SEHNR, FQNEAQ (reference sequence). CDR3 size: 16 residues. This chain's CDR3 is CASSLEISGNSYEQYF. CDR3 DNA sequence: TGTGCCAGCAGCTTAGAAATAAGTGGGAACTCCTACGAGCAGTACTTC. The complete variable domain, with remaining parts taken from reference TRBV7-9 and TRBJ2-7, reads DTGVSQNPRHKITKRGQNVTFRCDPISEHNRLYWYRQTLGQGPEFLTYFQNEAQLEKSRLLSDRFSAERPKGSFSTLEIQRTEQGDSAMYLCASSLEISGNSYEQYFGPGTRLTVT.

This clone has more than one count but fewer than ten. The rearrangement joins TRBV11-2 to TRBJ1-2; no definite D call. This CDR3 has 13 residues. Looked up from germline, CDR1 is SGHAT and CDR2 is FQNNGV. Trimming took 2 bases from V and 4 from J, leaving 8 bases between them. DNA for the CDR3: TGTGCCAGCAGCTTACAGGATTTCTATGGCTACACCTTC. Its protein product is CASSLQDFYGYTF.

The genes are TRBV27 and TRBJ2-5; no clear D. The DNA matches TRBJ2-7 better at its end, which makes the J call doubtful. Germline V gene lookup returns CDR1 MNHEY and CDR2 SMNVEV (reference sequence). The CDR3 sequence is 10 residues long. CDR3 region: CASNSYEQYF. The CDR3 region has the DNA TGTGCCAGCAACTCGTACGAGCAGTACTTC.

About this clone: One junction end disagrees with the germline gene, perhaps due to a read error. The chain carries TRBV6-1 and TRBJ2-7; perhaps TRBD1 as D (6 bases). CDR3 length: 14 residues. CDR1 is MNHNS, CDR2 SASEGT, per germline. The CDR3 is CASSPMSSNDRPGF. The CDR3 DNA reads TGTGCCAGCAGTCCTATGTCTTCAAATGACAGGCCGGGGTTC.

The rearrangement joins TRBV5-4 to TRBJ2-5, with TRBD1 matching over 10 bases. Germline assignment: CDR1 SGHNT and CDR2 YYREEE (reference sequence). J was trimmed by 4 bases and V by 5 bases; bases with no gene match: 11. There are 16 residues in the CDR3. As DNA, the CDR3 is TGTGCCAGCAGGGCTAAGGCCGGGACAGGGGTAGAGACCCAGTACTTC. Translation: CASRAKAGTGVETQYF.

Written as DNA, the CDR3 is TGTGCCAGCTCCCCGGGACAGGACTATAATTCACCCCTCCACTTT. This sequence encodes CASSPGQDYNSPLHF. V usage is TRBV18 and J usage is TRBJ1-6, with 8 bases fitting TRBD1. This CDR3 has 15 residues. Per germline, CDR1 KGHSH and CDR2 LQKENI. J gave up 3 bases and V 6 bases, and 4 bases lay outside the gene matches.